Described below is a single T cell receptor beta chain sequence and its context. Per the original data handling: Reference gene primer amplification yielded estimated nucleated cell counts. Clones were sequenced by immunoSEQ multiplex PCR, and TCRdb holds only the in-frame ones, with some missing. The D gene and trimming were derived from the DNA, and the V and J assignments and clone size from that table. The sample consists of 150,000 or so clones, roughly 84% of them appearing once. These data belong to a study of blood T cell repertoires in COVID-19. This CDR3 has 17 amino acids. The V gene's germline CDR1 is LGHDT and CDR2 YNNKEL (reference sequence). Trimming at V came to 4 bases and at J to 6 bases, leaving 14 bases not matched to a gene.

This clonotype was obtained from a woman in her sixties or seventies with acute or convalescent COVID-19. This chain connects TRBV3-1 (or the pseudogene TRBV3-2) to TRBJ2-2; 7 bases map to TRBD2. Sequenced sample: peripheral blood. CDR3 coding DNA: TGTGCCAGCAGCCCTCGGGGTAGCGGGCCACTTCCCGGGGAGCTGTTTTTT. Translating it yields CASSPRGSGPLPGELFF.